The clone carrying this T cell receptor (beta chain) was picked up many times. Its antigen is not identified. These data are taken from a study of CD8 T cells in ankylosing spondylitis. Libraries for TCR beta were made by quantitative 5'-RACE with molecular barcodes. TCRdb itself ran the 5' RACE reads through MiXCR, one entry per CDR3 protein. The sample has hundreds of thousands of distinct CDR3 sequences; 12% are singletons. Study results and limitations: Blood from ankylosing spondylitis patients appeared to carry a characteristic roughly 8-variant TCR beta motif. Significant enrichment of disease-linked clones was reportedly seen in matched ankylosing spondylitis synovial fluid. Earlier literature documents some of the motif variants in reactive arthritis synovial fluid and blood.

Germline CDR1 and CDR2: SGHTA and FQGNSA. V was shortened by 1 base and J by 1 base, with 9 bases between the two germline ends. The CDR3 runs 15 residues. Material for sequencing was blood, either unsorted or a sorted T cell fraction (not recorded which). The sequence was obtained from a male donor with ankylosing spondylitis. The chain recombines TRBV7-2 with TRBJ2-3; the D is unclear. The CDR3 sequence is CASSLGLGGTDTQYF. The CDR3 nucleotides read TGTGCCAGCAGCTTAGGTCTAGGCGGCACAGATACGCAGTATTTT. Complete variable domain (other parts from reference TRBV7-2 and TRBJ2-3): GAGVSQSPSNKVTEKGKDVELRCDPISGHTALYWYRQSLGQGLEFLIYFQGNSAPDKSGLPSDRFSAERTGGSVSTLTIQRTQQEDSAVYLCASSLGLGGTDTQYFGPGTRLTVL.